This TCR beta chain was captured in a study of cytomegalovirus exposure and HLA in healthy donors (dated by TCRdb to the late 2010s). Describing the broader study: According to an earlier analysis of a few hundred of the donors, roughly 180 million T cells yielded some 110 million unique TCR beta sequences and about 280 Gb of sequence data. An early release that covered approximately 600 HLA-typed donors contained 300 to 350 gigabases of sequencing data and tens of millions of unique TCR sequences. Of the 300 to 450 genotyped donors, more than 75% were placed in the genetic ancestry cluster associated with self-reported Caucasian donors. The study was designed to test whether signatures of past pathogen exposure could be identified by cataloging public T cell receptors. The study used immunosequencing to profile the T cell repertoires of 666 subjects and linked those repertoires to cytomegalovirus serostatus. Besides the first cohort of approximately 710 subjects, a separate validation cohort made up of roughly 120 different subjects was used. The study combined high-throughput TCR immunosequencing, statistical association of individual TCRs with disease status, and machine learning to predict cytomegalovirus infection status. To study patterns of TCR occurrence, a later analysis re-analyzed previously published TCR beta repertoires from around 700 donors and added high-resolution HLA genotyping. Rather than drawing on any new phenotypic data, the later analysis identified candidate immune exposures from TCR beta sequences and the way those sequences occurred across donors. An earlier analysis of some 600 of the donors applied high-throughput TCR beta sequencing to assess whether each TCR beta V gene segment acted as functional or pseudogenic. Donor age, sex, ethnicity and CMV serostatus were compiled together with the repertoire data. In a later genetic analysis, genome-wide SNP genotypes for about 55% of the roughly 670 donors were used, and that subset was treated as a discovery cohort. Every repertoire in the discovery cohort had been generated on one and the same sequencing platform. Both class I and class II loci were covered by HLA typing, at four-digit resolution. Typing coverage differed by locus: A, B, C, DRB1 and DQB1 were typed in roughly 620-640 donors, DQA1 in about 560, DPA1 in 600 to 610, and DPB1 in 450 to 490. Four to six DR-DQ haplotypes were handled as single units for association and clustering because linkage in the cohort was strong. Among 300 to 450 genotyped donors of the cohort, an average of roughly 240,000 unique TCR beta nucleotide sequences were sequenced per donor, 15% to 20% of them non-productive. Results and caveats for the whole study, not just this receptor: According to a later analysis, most CMV-associated TCR beta chains appeared to be HLA-restricted, and the HLA associations seemed to be driven largely by CMV exposure. For the cohort, immune exposure information was limited to CMV serostatus. Broadly in line with IMGT annotations, most TCR beta V segments showed up in productive rearrangements about 87% or about 30% of the time in an earlier analysis of roughly 590 of the donors. In a later genetic analysis, fewer N-insertions in productive TCRs were reported among donors in an Asian-associated ancestry cluster than the roughly 700-donor mean. According to a later analysis, TCR association rates differed among HLA loci, with DRB1 alleles showing the most associated TCRs and HLA-C alleles showing the fewest. In a later analysis, several top co-occurrence clusters were reported to appear linked to parvovirus B19, influenza, CMV and Epstein-Barr virus. When HLA alleles, especially DR and DQ, strongly co-occurred, TCR associations were difficult to assign to individual alleles. A later analysis found that HLA-associated TCR beta chains were more clonally expanded and had lower generation probabilities than equally common non-associated chains. HLA typing was unavailable for some donors at each locus, so association tests used only the typed subset. Fewer than 20 rarely observed V segments, including chromosome 9 orphons, were excluded from the earlier analysis of about 610 of the donors because counts were too low. In vitro tests confirmed that a few of the cytomegalovirus-associated TCR beta chains recognize cytomegalovirus antigens. In this cohort, only TCR beta chains were sequenced, and detectable features were limited by the absence of alpha or paired-chain data. In both the original and validation cohorts, the classifier was reported to diagnose cytomegalovirus status with high specificity and sensitivity. A cluster of highly shared sequence variants was judged likely to be a technical artifact of the sequencing pipeline. Some IMGT-functional V segments, including TRBV6-2 and TRBV6-3, could not be told apart with the 87-base-pair reads, so those segments were excluded. Linkage disequilibrium might explain the correlated functional status among segregating V segments, but an unknown experimental factor could not be excluded. It was suggested by the authors that the approach could potentially be generalized to other disease states and immunological phenotypes. A further reported finding was that TCR beta sequences accurately predicted the HLA-A and HLA-B alleles for most subjects in the first cohort. An association between a missense DCLRE1C variant and V-gene and J-gene trimming of TCR beta chains was found in a later genetic analysis and replicated in an independent cohort. Most TCR sequences were observed very rarely across donors, whereas some public TCRs were present in many individuals. The study gave a list of around 170 TCR beta chains associated with cytomegalovirus. Specific HLA alleles were associated with 15,000 to 20,000 TCR beta sequences at a false discovery rate of 0.05 in a later analysis. Presence/absence analyses assumed roughly uniform sequencing depth across donors, an assumption that may not hold.

The germline V gene sets CDR1 to SGHVS and CDR2 to FQNEAQ. Ends trimmed: V by 3 bases, J by 4 bases; bases unmatched to a gene: 2. The CDR3, from cysteine to phenylalanine, totals 14 residues. CDR3 DNA is the only sequence kept; it has 42 bases, read in frame from the first base. Libraries were made using the immunoSEQ multiplex PCR assay. A mixture of 60 forward primers for TCR Vbeta segments and 13 reverse primers for TCR Jbeta segments was used in the multiplex PCR. Amplification of the CDR3 region of rearranged TCR beta genes was performed with a multiplex PCR assay on genomic DNA. Amplified TCR beta libraries were sequenced as 87-base-pair reads on the Illumina HiSeq System. Per the source publication's procedure: A later analysis tallied roughly 80 million unique TCR beta chains across the 550 to 850 repertoires, and about 10 million of those chains were shared by two or more donors. A nearest-neighbor algorithm error-corrected the raw reads and collapsed the reads into unique sequences, merging closely related sequences to remove PCR and sequencing errors. V, D and J gene segments were assigned by aligning CDR3 sequences to IMGT reference sequences. For a sequence to be retained, at least a six-nucleotide match to both a V gene segment and a J gene segment was required. Rearrangements were called productive when the CDR3 lacked stop codons and stayed in frame with V and J; all others were non-productive. Following IMGT convention, CDR3 was defined as the stretch from the second conserved V-encoded cysteine to the conserved J-encoded phenylalanine. The earlier analysis of some 580 of the donors excluded any sequence lacking an unambiguous match to a single V gene segment. An earlier analysis of several hundred of the donors called V segments functional above 56.7% productive rearrangements and segregating when the between-donor standard deviation exceeded 5%. A statistical classification framework was built for diagnosing cytomegalovirus status from the catalog of TCR beta chain sequences. V and J gene assignment, in a later analysis, came from comparing TCR nucleotide sequences with IMGT/GENE-DB human TR gene sequences. A later analysis assigned CDR3 sequences and most-parsimonious VDJ recombination scenarios with the TCRdist pipeline. In a later analysis, each TCR beta chain was defined by its CDR3 amino acid sequence together with its V-gene family, and reads without a unique V-gene family were excluded. To address suspected cross-contamination and a sequencing artifact, a later analysis removed 550 to 750 highly shared, low-generation-probability nucleotide sequences. In a later analysis, a clonal expansion index for each public chain was calculated from normalized within-repertoire ranks of inferred template counts. In a later analysis, generation probabilities were computed using a VDJ recombination model fitted to out-of-frame rearrangements, and the results were checked against IGoR. In a later analysis, TCR-TCR, TCR-HLA and TCR-CMV co-occurrence was scored with hypergeometric tests, and a repertoire-size bias correction was applied to TCR pairs. In a later analysis, false discovery rates were estimated by permuting HLA or CMV assignments 20 times. A later analysis grouped co-occurring TCRs with DBSCAN, adding TCRdist sequence similarity when clustering within HLA-allele-positive subsets. Repertoires with fewer than 30,000 or more than 120,000 public chains were left out of co-occurrence clustering, as were five repertoires with anomalous nucleotide sharing. TCRdb obtained this table from immuneACCESS and retained in-frame rearrangements with V and J assigned. These tables miss some clones; where compared with another copy, unresolved V genes account for less than half of the shortfall, and the remainder is unexplained. Clone size and V and J calls were adopted from that table, with D and trimming inferred from the DNA. Recorded for this sample are 100,000 to 150,000 clones; approximately 75% of them occurred a single time. About 1.8% of the sample belongs to the ten largest clones.

A word on this clone: This clone's antigen is unknown. Within one base of it there is no much larger clone, and no base qualities were kept.

The cohort consisted of 600 to 750 healthy bone marrow donors. All cohort members were sampled while nominally healthy, although unrecorded immune exposures were likely present. The donor tested CMV seronegative, placing the donor among the roughly 340 seronegative members of the cohort. Every donor gave a peripheral blood sample, and the peripheral blood mononuclear cells from that sample were used for TCR beta sequencing. Genomic DNA extraction from the blood cell samples was performed with the Qiagen DNeasy Blood Extraction Kit. The chain uses TRBV7-8 and TRBJ1-3; 8 nucleotides in the junction match TRBD1. The sample consisted of PBMCs. The clonotype originates from a man aged 35 to 55 in good health and CMV-seronegative. The DNA sequence reads TGTGCCAGCAGCTTTGGGACAGGCGGAAACACCATATATTTT. Its translation is CASSFGTGGNTIYF.